This T cell receptor beta chain was observed in a study of cytomegalovirus exposure and HLA in healthy donors. General study results and limits: A later analysis linked a missense DCLRE1C variant to TCR beta V- and J-gene trimming. In most subjects, TCR beta sequences reportedly gave accurate predictions of HLA-A and HLA-B alleles.

Concerning this clone: Its antigen is not known.

The CDR3 spans 14 residues. Looked up from germline, CDR1 is SEHNR and CDR2 is FQNEAQ (reference sequence). Unmatched junction bases numbered 5, after V lost 1 base and J lost 9 bases. The PCR contained 60 Vbeta and 13 Jbeta primers. Libraries were prepared by immunoSEQ multiplex PCR; TCRdb keeps only in-frame clonotypes and omits some of them. In the table there are 150,000 or so clones, around 86% of which are singletons. The source of this sequence is a man aged 50 or older in good health and CMV-seropositive. The chain links TRBV7-9 to TRBJ2-1, with TRBD2 matching 8 bases. The sequenced material came from PBMCs. CDR3 DNA sequence: TGTGCCAGCAGCTTAGGGACTAGCCTCGGTGAGCAGTTCTTC. It encodes CASSLGTSLGEQFF.